What follows is one T cell receptor beta chain and its context. Its antigen is not known. Assay: immunoSEQ multiplex PCR; the TCRdb copy retains only in-frame clones and omits some. The sample includes some 73,000 clones, 93% of them seen just once. This specimen comes from a study of siplizumab effects on memory and regulatory T cells. Overall study findings and caveats: Naive T cells seemed more diverse than memory cells and seemed major alloresponse contributors. Unstimulated subsets contained matches for only a minor fraction of alloreactive clones.

CDR1 and CDR2 from the germline V gene are KGHSH and LQKENI. With V trimmed by 2 bases and J by 5 bases, 9 bases remained unmatched. CDR3 length: 15 residues. The sequence derives from a human donor in good health. Sequenced: CD8+ T cells sorted from blood. The V and J genes are TRBV18 and TRBJ2-7, with TRBD2 matching 7 bases. Here the CDR3 reads CASSPLFGRGNEQYF. CDR3 coding DNA: TGTGCCAGCTCACCATTATTTGGGAGGGGCAACGAGCAGTACTTC.